These T cell receptor beta chains were read from a single sample in a study of response to subunit inactivated influenza vaccine. TCRdb re-called the RT-PCR reads through MiXCR, storing one row per CDR3 protein. The sample has some 180,000 distinct CDR3 sequences, around a tenth seen once. The starting material was non-naive T cells sorted from PBMCs, obtained on the day of vaccination. These receptors were obtained from a man between 45 and 60 years old who received an inactivated influenza vaccine. The CDR3 runs from the conserved cysteine through the conserved F or W. Fields, in order: J gene, V gene, clone size, D gene, CDR3 protein, CDR3 DNA. D genes are given only for firm matches. For some rows the clone size is stated as once, few or many, or as a class when expanded; others skip it.

TRBJ2-7,TRBV4-3,-,TRBD2,CASSQDPGGGYEQYF,TGCGCCAGCAGCCAAGATCCCGGCGGGGGCTACGAGCAGTACTTC
TRBJ1-4,TRBV29-1,many,TRBD1,CSVEEKDRINEKLFF,TGCAGCGTTGAAGAGAAGGACAGGATTAATGAAAAACTGTTTTTT
TRBJ1-5,TRBV4-2,-,-,CASSQTGGSNQPQHF,TGTGCCAGCAGCCAGACAGGTGGTAGCAATCAGCCCCAGCATTTT
TRBJ2-2,TRBV6-1,-,-,CASSEALGELFF,TGTGCCAGCAGTGAAGCGCTGGGGGAGCTGTTTTTT
TRBJ2-1,TRBV10-3,-,TRBD2,CATRGGLAGGKGREQFF,TGTGCCACCCGGGGCGGCTTAGCGGGAGGCAAGGGCCGTGAGCAGTTCTTC
TRBJ1-5,TRBV7-9,few,TRBD1,CASSLSRTGGSNQPQHF,TGTGCCAGCAGCTTAAGTCGGACAGGGGGTTCAAATCAGCCCCAGCATTTT
TRBJ1-1,TRBV3-1,few,-,CASSQSGGLYTEAFF,TGTGCCAGCAGCCAAAGCGGGGGGTTGTACACTGAAGCTTTCTTT
TRBJ1-2,TRBV11-2,many,TRBD1,CASSQRDRGYGYTF,TGTGCCAGCAGCCAACGGGACAGGGGGTATGGCTACACCTTC
TRBJ2-7,TRBV29-1,medium-sized,-,CSVERVRDKSYEQYF,TGCAGCGTTGAAAGGGTAAGGGATAAGTCCTACGAGCAGTACTTC
TRBJ2-7,TRBV7-2,few,-,CASSLGRPYEQYF,TGTGCCAGCAGCTTGGGACGACCTTACGAGCAGTACTTC
TRBJ2-3,TRBV5-5,-,TRBD2,CASTSGGPLRDTQYF,TGTGCCAGCACTAGCGGGGGCCCTCTTCGGGATACGCAGTATTTT